A single sample is the source of the 3 T cell receptor beta chains below, sequenced in a study of cytomegalovirus exposure and HLA in healthy donors. The PCR made use of 60 Vbeta and 13 Jbeta primers. Produced via immunoSEQ multiplex PCR; TCRdb's table is partial and in-frame only. The profile shows 150,000 to 200,000 clones, 75% of them singletons. The sequenced material came from PBMCs. The origin of the receptors is a woman in her forties in good health and CMV-seropositive.

V and J are TRBV7-3 and TRBJ2-3; the D gene is possibly TRBD1 (6 bases). Germline V lookup: CDR1 SGHTA, CDR2 FQGTGA. The CDR3 totals 13 residues. V lost 4 bases and J 3 bases, leaving 8 bases between the germline ends. CDR3 protein: CASSSGQTDTQYF. The CDR3 nucleotides read TGTGCCAGCAGCTCCGGACAGACAGATACGCAGTATTTT.

The J gene is TRBJ2-7, the V gene TRBV5-1; 7 bases map to TRBD2. The V gene's germline CDR1 is SGHRS and CDR2 YFSETQ. V shed 0 bases, J shed 5 bases, and the junction held 11 bases outside the gene matches. The CDR3 sequence is 16 residues long. The CDR3 region is CASSLATSAGTHEQYF. As DNA, the CDR3 is TGCGCCAGCAGCTTGGCAACTTCAGCGGGAACCCACGAGCAGTACTTC.

This clone was observed a handful of times. The CDR3 nucleotides are TGTGCCAGCCGCGGTCAGCCCCCGACAACTAATGAAAAACTGTTTTTT. It translates to CASRGQPPTTNEKLFF. The V and J genes are TRBV2 and TRBJ1-4; D unresolved. The V gene's germline CDR1 is SNHLY and CDR2 FYNNEI. V was shortened by 8 bases and J by 0 bases, with 16 bases between the two germline ends. This CDR3 has 16 amino acids.